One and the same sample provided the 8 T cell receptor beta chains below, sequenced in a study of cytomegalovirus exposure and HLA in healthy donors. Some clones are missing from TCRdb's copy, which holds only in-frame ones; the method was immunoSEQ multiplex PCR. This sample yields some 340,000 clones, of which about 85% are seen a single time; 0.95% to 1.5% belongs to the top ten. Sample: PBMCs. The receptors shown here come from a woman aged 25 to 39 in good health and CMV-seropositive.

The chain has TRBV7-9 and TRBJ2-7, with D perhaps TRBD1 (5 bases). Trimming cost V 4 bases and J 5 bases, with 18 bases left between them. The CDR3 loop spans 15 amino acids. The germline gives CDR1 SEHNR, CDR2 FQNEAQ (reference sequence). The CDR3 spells CASSSLGAEPDEQYF. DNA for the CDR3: TGTGCCAGCAGCTCGTTAGGGGCCGAGCCGGACGAGCAGTACTTC.

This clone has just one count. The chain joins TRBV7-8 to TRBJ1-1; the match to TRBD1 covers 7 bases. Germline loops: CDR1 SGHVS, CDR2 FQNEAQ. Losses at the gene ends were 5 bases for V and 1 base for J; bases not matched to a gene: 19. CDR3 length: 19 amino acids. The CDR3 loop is CASSPLYRRGPVRNTEAFF. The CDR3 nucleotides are TGTGCCAGCAGCCCCCTTTATCGGAGGGGGCCGGTTAGGAACACTGAAGCTTTCTTT.

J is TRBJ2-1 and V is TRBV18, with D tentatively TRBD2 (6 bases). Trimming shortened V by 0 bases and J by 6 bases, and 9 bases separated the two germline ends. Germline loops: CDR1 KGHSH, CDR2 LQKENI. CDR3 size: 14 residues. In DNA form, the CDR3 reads TGTGCCAGCTCACCACCGGAGGGTCGCAATGAGCAGTTCTTC. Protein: CASSPPEGRNEQFF.

This chain's CDR3 is CSVGSGRNQPQHF. For the CDR3, the DNA is TGCAGCGTTGGTTCAGGTCGGAATCAGCCCCAGCATTTT. The chain is built from TRBV29-1 and TRBJ1-5, with D unclear. The CDR3 is 13 amino acids. Trimming shortened V by 4 bases and J by 4 bases, and 11 bases separated the two germline ends. Looked up from germline, CDR1 is SQVTM and CDR2 is ANQGSEA.

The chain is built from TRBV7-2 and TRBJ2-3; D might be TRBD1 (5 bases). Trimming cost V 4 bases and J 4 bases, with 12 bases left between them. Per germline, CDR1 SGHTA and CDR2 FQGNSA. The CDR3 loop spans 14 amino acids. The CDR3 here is CASSSRTSADTQYF. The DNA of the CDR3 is TGTGCCAGCAGCTCTAGGACATCCGCAGATACGCAGTATTTT.

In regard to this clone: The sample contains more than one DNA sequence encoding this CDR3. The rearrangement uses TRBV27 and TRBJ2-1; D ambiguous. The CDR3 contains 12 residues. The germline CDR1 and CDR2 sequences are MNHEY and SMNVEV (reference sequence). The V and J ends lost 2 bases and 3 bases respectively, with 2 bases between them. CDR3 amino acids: CASSLGYNEQFF. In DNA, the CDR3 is TGTGCCAGCAGTTTAGGCTACAATGAGCAGTTCTTC.

The CDR3 DNA sequence: TGTGCCAGCAGCTTAGAACTAGGAGCGGTCCAAGAGACCCAGTACTTC. It translates to CASSLELGAVQETQYF. The chain combines TRBV7-8 with TRBJ2-5; tentative D call: TRBD2 (5 bases). The CDR3 extends over 16 amino acids. Germline lookup yields CDR1 SGHVS and CDR2 FQNEAQ. The germline V and J ends were trimmed by 1 base and 1 base, with 13 bases remaining between them.

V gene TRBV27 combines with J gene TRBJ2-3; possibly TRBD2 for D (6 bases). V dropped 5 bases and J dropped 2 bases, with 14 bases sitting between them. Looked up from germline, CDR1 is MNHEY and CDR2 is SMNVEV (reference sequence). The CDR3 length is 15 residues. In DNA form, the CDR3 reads TGTGCCAGCAGTCCCCCACTAGCTTACACAGATACGCAGTATTTT. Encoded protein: CASSPPLAYTDTQYF.